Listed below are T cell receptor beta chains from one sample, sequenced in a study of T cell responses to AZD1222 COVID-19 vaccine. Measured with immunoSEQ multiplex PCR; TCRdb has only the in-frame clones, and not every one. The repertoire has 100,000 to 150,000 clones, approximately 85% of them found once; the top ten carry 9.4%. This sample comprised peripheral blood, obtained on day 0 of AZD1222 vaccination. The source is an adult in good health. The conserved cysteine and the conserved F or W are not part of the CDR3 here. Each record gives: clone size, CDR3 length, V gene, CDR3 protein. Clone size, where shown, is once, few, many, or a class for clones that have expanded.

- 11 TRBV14 ASSQRLADEQY
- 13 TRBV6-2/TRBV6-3 ASSYSGGGTVEQF
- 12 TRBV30 AWSGWLGNTEAF
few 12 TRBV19 ASSRSQGGDIQY
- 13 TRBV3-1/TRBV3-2 ASSPWTGAGNTIY
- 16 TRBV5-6 ASRTTGTGGMGTTEAF
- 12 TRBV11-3 ASSLVAHPYEQY
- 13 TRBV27 ASSLSPDRAGELF
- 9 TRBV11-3 ASSLGHEQY
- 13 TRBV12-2 ASRFRGTPATEAF
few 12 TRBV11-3 ASSLGVDNSPLH
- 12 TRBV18 ASSPGLAGETQY
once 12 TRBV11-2 ASSLGTQYNEQF
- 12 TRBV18 ASSDRVTGNTIY
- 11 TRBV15 ATSRGGNSPLH
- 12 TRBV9 ASSVATGGYGYT
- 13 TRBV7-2 ASSLGRASYNEQF
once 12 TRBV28 ASSLRRVNYGYT
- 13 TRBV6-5 ASSYSGTGDYEQY
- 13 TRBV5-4 ASSLDLSRLGGYT
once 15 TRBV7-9 ASSPALTSGSTDTQY
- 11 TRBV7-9 ASSLDPNYGYT
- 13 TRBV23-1 ASSLIARLGPEAF
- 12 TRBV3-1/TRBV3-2 ASSHTGLGQPQH
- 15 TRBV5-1 ASSETGAWAGANVLT
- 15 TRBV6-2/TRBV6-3 ASSRIKTSGRGNEQF
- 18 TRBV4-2 ASSQVSSDPGTYSNQPQH
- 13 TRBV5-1 ASGLTGNMNTEAF
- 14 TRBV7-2 ASSLGLGQGANTIY
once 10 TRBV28 ASSLPSYEQY
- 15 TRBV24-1 ATSDPPGTGSTDTQY
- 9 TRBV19 ASSVNYGYT
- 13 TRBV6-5 ASSYISGAGSEAF
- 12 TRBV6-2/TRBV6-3 ASSYGGTRSGLF
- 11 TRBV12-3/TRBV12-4 ASSLTYLAAQY
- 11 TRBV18 ASSTGRDQPQH
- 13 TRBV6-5 ASSYSGTYQETQY
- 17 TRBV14 ASSQDFKLAGVLSYEQY
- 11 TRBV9 ASSQGLQETQY
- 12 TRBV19 ASSPGLALGEQF
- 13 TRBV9 ASSVGGGNYNEQF